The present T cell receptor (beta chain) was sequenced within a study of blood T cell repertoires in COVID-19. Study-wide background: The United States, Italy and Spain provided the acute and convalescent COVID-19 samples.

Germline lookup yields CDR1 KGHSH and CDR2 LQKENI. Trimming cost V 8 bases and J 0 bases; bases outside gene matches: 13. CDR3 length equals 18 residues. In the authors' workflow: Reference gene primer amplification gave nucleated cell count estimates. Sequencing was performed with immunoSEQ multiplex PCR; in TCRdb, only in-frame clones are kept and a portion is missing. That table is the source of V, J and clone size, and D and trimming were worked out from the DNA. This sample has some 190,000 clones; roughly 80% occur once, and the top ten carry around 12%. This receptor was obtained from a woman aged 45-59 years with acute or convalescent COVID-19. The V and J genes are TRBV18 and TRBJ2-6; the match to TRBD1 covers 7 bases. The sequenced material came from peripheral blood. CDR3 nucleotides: TGTGCCAGCGGGGCCCCGGGACAGTCCATCTCTGGGGCCAACGTCCTGACTTTC. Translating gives CASGAPGQSISGANVLTF.